This TCR beta chain was identified during a study of identifying expanded T cells in peripheral blood. The CDR3 loop spans 17 amino acids. The V and J ends lost 4 bases and 2 bases, in that order; junction bases with no gene match: 14. The germline CDR1 and CDR2 sequences are SQVTM and ANQGSEA. This table comes from immunoSEQ multiplex PCR, and its TCRdb copy is limited to in-frame clones, with some not included. The table shows some 77,000 clones, with approximately 90% occurring only once. This chain links TRBV29-1 with TRBJ1-2; 9 bases agree with TRBD1. The sequencing sample was made of blood. The receptor's source is a person between 18 and 70 years old in good health. The CDR3 reads CSVGRGQGKNSNYGYTF. CDR3 coding DNA: TGCAGCGTTGGGCGGGGACAGGGAAAAAACTCAAACTATGGCTACACCTTC. Supplemented by reference TRBV29-1 and TRBJ1-2, the full variable domain reads SAVISQKPSRDICQRGTSLTIQCQVDSQVTMMFWYRQQPGQSLTLIATANQGSEATYESGFVIDKFPISRPNLTFSTLTVSNMSPEDSSIYLCSVGRGQGKNSNYGYTFGSGTRLTVV.